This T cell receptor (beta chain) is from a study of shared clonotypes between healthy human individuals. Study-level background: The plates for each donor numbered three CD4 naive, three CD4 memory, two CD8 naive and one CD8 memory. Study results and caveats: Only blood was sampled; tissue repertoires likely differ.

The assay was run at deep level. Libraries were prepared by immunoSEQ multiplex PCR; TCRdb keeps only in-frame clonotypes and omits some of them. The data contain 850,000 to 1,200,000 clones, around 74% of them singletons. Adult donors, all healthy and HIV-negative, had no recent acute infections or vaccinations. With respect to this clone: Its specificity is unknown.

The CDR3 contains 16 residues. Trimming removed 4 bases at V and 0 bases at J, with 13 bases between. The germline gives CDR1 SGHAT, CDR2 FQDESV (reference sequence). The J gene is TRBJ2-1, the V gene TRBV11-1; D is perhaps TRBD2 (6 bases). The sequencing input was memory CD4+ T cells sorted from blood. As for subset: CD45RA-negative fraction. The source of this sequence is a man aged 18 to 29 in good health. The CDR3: CASSYPGGRSYNEQFF. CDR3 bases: TGTGCCAGCAGCTACCCCGGGGGTCGCTCCTACAATGAGCAGTTCTTC. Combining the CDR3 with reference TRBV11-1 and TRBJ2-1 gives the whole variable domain EAEVAQSPRYKITEKSQAVAFWCDPISGHATLYWYRQILGQGPELLVQFQDESVVDDSQLPKDRFSAERLKGVDSTLKIQPAELGDSAMYLCASSYPGGRSYNEQFFGPGTRLTVL.